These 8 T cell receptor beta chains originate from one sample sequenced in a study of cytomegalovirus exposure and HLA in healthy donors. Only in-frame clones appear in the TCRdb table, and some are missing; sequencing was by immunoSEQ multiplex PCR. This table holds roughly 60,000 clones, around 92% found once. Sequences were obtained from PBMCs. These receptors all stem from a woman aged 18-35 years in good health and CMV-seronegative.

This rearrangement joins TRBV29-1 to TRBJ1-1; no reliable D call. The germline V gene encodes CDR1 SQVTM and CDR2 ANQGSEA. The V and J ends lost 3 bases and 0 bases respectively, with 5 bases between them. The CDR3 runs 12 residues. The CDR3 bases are TGCAGCGTTGACAGGTTGAACACTGAAGCTTTCTTT. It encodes CSVDRLNTEAFF.

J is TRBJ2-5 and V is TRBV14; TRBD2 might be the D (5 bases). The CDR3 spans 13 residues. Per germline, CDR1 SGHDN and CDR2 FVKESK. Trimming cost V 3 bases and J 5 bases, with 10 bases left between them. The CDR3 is CASSQLAGETQYF. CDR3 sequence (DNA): TGTGCCAGCAGCCAGCTAGCCGGGGAGACCCAGTACTTC.

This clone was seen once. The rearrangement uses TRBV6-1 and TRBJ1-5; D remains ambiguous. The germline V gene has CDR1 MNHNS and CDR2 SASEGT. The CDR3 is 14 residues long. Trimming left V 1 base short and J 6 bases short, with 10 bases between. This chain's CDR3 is CASSEDRGTQPQHF. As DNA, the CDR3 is TGTGCCAGCAGTGAAGATCGGGGAACTCAGCCCCAGCATTTT.

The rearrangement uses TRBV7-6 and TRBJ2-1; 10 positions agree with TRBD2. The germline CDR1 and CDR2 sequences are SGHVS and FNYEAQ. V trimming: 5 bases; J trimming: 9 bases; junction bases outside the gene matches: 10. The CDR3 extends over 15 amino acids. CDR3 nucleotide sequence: TGTGCCAGCAGCCTAAGCGGGGGGGCCCGCAGTGAGCAGTTCTTC. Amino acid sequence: CASSLSGGARSEQFF.

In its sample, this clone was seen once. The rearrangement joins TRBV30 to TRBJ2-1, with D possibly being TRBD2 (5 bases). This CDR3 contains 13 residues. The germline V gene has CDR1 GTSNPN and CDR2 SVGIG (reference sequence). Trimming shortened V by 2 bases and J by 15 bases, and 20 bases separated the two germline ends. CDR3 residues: CAWSHGNRIGRFF. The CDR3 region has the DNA TGTGCCTGGAGTCACGGGAACCGGATAGGGCGGTTCTTC.

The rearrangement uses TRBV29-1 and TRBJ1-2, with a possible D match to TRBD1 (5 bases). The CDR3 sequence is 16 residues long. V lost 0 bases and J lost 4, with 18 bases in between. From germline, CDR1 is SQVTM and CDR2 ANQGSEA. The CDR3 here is CSVEEEGAQVGYGYTF. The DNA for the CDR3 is TGCAGCGTTGAAGAGGAAGGGGCTCAGGTTGGCTATGGCTACACCTTC.

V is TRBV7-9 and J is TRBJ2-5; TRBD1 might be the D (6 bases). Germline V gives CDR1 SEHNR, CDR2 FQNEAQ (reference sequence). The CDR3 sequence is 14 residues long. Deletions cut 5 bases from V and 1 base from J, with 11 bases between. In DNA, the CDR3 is TGTGCCAGCAGCCCTCAGGGGATCCAAGAGACCCAGTACTTC. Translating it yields CASSPQGIQETQYF.

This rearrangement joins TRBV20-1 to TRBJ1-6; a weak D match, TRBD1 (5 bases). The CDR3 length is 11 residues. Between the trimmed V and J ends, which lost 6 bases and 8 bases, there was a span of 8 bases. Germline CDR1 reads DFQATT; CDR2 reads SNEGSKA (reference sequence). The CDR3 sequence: CSAQQDSPLHF. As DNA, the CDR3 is TGCAGTGCCCAACAGGATTCACCCCTCCACTTT.